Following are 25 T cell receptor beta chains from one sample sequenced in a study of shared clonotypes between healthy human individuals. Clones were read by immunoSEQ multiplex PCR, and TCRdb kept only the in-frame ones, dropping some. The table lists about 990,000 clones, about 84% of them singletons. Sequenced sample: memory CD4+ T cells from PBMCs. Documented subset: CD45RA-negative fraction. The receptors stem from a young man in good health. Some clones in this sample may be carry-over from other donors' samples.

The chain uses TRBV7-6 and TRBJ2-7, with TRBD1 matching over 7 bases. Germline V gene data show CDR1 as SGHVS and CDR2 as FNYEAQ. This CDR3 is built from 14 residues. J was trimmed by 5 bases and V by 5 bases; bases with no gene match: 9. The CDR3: CASSHRGARNEQYF. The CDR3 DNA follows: TGTGCCAGCAGCCACAGGGGAGCCCGTAACGAGCAGTACTTC.

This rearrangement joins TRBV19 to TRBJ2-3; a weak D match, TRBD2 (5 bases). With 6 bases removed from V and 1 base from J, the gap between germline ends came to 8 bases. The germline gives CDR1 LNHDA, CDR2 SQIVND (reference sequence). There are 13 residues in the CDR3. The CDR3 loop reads CASRADRTDTQYF. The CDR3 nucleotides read TGTGCCAGTAGAGCGGACCGCACAGATACGCAGTATTTT. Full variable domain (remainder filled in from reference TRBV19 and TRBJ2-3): DGGITQSPKYLFRKEGQNVTLSCEQNLNHDAMYWYRQDPGQGLRLIYYSQIVNDFQKGDIAEGYSVSREKKESFPLTVTSAQKNPTAFYLCASRADRTDTQYFGPGTRLTVL.

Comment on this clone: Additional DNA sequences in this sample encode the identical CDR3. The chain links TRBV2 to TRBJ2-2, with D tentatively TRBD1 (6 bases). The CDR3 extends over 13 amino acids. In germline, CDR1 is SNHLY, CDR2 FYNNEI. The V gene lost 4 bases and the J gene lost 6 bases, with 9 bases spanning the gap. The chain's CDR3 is CASSATGPGELFF. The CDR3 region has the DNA TGTGCCAGCAGTGCGACAGGACCCGGGGAGCTGTTTTTT.

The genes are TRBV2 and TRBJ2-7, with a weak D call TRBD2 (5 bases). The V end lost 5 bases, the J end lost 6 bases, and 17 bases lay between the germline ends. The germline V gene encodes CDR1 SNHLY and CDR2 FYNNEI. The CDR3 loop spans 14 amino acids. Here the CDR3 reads CASSTYGVPAEQYF. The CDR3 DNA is TGTGCCAGCAGTACCTACGGGGTGCCTGCCGAGCAGTACTTC.

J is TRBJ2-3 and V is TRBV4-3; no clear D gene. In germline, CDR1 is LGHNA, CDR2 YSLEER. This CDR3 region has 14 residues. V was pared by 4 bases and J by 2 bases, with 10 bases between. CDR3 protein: CASSLERPTDTQYF. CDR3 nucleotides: TGCGCCAGCAGCCTGGAGCGACCCACAGATACGCAGTATTTT.

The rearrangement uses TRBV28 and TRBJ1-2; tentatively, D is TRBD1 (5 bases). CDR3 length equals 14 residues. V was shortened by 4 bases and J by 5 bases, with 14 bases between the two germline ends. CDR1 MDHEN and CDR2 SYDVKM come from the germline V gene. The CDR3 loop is CASSSQGEEYGYTF. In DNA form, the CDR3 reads TGTGCCAGCAGTTCTCAGGGTGAGGAGTATGGCTACACCTTC.

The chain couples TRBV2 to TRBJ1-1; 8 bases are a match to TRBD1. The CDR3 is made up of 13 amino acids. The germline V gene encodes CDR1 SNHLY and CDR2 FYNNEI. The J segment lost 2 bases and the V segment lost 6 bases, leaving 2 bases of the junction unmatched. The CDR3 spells CASRGQGNTEAFF. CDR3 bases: TGTGCCAGCAGAGGACAGGGTAACACTGAAGCTTTCTTT.

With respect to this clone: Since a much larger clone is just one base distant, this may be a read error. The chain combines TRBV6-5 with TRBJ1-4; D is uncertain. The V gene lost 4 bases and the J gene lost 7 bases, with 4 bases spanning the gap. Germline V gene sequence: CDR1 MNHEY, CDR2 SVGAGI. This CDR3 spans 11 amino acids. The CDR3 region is CASSSSEKLFF. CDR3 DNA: TGTGCCAGCAGTTCGAGTGAAAAACTGTTTTTT.

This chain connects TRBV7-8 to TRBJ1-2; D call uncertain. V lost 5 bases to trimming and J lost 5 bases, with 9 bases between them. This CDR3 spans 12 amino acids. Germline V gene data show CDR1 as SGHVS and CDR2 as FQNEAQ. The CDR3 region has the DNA TGTGCCAGCAGCCGAATAAGTTATGGCTACACCTTC. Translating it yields CASSRISYGYTF.

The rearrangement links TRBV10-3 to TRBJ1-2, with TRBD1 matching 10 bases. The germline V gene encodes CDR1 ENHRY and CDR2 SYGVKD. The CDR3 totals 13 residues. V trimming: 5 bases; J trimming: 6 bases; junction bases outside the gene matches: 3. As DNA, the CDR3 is TGTGCCATCAGTAGAGGACAGGGGGATGGCTACACCTTC. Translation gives CAISRGQGDGYTF.

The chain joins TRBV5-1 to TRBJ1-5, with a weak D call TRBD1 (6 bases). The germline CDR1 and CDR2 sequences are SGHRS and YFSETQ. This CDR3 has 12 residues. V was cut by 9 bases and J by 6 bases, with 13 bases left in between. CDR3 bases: TGCGCCAACACAGGGACGGGTCAGCCCCAGCATTTT. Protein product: CANTGTGQPQHF.

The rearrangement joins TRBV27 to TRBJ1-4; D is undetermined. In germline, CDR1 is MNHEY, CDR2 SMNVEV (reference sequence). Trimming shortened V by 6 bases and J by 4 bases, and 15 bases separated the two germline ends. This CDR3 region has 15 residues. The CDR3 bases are TGTGCCAGCAGCTTTATCCCCGGGCTTAATGAAAAACTGTTTTTT. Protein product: CASSFIPGLNEKLFF. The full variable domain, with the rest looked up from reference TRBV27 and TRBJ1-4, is EAQVTQNPRYLITVTGKKLTVTCSQNMNHEYMSWYRQDPGLGLRQIYYSMNVEVTDKGDVPEGYKVSRKEKRNFPLILESPSPNQTSLYFCASSFIPGLNEKLFFGSGTQLSVL.

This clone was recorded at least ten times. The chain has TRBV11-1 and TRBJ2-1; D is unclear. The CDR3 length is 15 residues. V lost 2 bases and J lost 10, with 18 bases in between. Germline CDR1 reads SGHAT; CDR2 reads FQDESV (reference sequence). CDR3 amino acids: CASSLPGNRKVEQFF. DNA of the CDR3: TGTGCCAGCAGCTTACCCGGAAACCGCAAGGTGGAGCAGTTCTTC.

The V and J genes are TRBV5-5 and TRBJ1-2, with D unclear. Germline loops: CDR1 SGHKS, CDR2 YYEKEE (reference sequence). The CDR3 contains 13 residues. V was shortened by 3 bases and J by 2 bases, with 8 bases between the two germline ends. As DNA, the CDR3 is TGTGCCAGCAGCTACGCCTCGAACTATGGCTACACCTTC. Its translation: CASSYASNYGYTF.

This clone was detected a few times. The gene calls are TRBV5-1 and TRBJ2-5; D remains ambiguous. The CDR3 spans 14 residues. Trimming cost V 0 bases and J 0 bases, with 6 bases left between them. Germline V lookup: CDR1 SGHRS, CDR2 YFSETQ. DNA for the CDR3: TGCGCCAGCAGCTTGGAGGGTAACCAAGAGACCCAGTACTTC. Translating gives CASSLEGNQETQYF.

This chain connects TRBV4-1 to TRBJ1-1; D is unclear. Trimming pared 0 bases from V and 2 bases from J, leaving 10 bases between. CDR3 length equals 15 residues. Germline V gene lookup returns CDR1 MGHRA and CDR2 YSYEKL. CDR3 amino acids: CASSQEGRGNTEAFF. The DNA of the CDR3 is TGCGCCAGCAGCCAAGAAGGGCGGGGAAACACTGAAGCTTTCTTT.

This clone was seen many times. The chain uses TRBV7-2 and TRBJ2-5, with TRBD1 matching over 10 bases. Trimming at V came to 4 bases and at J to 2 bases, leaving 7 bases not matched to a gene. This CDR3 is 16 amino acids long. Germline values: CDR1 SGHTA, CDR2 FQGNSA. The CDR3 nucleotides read TGTGCCAGCAGCTCGACAGGGGGCATGGGGCAAGAGACCCAGTACTTC. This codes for CASSSTGGMGQETQYF.

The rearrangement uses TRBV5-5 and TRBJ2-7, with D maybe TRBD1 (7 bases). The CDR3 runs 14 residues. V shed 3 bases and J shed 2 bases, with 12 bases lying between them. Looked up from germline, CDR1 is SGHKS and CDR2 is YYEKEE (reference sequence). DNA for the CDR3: TGTGCCAGCAGCTGGAGGGGACAGACCTACGAGCAGTACTTC. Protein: CASSWRGQTYEQYF. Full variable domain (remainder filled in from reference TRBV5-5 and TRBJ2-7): DAGVTQSPTHLIKTRGQQVTLRCSPISGHKSVSWYQQVLGQGPQFIFQYYEKEERGRGNFPDRFSARQFPNYSSELNVNALLLGDSALYLCASSWRGQTYEQYFGPGTRLTVT.

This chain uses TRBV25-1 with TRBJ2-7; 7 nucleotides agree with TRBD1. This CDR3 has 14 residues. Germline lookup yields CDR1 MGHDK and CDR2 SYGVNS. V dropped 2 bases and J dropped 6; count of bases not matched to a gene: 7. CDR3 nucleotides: TGTGCCAGCAGTGAAGGACAGGTCCGATCCGAGCAGTACTTC. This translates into CASSEGQVRSEQYF.

The CDR3 reads CASSFASSGEQYF. The CDR3 DNA is TGTGCCAGCAGTTTCGCGTCCTCGGGCGAGCAGTACTTC. The rearrangement joins TRBV6-5 to TRBJ2-7; no clear D gene. With 4 bases removed from V and 6 bases from J, the gap between germline ends came to 13 bases. This CDR3 has 13 amino acids. Germline lookup yields CDR1 MNHEY and CDR2 SVGAGI.

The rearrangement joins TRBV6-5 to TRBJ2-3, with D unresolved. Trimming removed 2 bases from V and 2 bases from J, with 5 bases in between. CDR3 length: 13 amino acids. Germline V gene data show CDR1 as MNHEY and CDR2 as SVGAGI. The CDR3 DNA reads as TGTGCCAGCAGTTACGCTCTCACAGATACGCAGTATTTT. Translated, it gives CASSYALTDTQYF.

DNA of the CDR3: TGTGCCAGTAGTATGCAGAGGCAAGGGGGAGCCAAAAACATTCAGTACTTC. Translation gives CASSMQRQGGAKNIQYF. V usage is TRBV19 and J usage is TRBJ2-4, with D perhaps TRBD1 (6 bases). The length of the CDR3 is 17 residues. V lost 3 bases to trimming and J lost 0 bases, with 15 bases between them. From germline, CDR1 is LNHDA and CDR2 SQIVND (reference sequence).

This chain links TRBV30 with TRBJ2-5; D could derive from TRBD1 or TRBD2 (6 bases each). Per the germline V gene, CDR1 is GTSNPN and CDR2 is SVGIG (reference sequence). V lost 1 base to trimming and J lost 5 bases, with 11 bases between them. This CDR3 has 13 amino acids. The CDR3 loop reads CAWSDGGLETQYF. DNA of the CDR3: TGTGCCTGGAGTGACGGGGGCCTGGAGACCCAGTACTTC.

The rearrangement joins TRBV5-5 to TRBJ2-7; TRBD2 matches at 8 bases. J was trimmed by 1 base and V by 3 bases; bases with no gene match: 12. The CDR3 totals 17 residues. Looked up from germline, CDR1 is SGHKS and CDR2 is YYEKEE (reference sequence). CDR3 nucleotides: TGTGCCAGCAGCTCAGCGGATCACGGGAGGGGTTCCTACGAGCAGTACTTC. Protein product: CASSSADHGRGSYEQYF.

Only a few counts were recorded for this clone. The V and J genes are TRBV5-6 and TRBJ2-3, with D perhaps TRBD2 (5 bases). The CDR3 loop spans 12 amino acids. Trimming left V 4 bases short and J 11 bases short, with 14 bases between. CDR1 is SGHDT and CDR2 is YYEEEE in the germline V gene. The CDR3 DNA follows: TGTGCCAGCAGCCGACCGGGGTTGGGGCAGTATTTT. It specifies CASSRPGLGQYF.